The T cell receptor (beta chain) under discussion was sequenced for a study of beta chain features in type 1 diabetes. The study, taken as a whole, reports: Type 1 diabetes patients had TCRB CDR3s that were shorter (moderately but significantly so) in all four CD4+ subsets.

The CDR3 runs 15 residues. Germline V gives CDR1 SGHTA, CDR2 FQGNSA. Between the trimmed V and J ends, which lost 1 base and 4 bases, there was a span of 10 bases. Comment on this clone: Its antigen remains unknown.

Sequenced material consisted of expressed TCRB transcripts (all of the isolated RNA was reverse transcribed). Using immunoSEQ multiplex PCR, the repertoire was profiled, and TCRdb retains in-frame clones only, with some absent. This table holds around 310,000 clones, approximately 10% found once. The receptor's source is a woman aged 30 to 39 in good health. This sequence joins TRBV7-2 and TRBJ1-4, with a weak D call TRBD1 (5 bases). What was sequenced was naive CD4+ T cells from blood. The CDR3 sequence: CASSLVGGFNEKLFF. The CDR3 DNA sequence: TGTGCCAGCAGCTTAGTCGGGGGATTTAATGAAAAACTGTTTTTT.